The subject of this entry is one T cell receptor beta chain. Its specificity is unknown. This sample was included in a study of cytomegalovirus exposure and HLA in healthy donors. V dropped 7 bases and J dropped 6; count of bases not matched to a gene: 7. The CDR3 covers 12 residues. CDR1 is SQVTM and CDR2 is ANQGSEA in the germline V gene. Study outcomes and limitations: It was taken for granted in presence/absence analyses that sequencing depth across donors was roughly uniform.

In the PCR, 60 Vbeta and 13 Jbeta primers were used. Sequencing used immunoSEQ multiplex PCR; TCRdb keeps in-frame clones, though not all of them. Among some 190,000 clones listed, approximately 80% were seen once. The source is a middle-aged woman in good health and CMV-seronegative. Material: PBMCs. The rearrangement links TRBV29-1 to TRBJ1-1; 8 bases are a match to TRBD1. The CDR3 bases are TGCAGCGCCAACTACAGGGGGGCTGAAGCTTTCTTT. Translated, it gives CSANYRGAEAFF.